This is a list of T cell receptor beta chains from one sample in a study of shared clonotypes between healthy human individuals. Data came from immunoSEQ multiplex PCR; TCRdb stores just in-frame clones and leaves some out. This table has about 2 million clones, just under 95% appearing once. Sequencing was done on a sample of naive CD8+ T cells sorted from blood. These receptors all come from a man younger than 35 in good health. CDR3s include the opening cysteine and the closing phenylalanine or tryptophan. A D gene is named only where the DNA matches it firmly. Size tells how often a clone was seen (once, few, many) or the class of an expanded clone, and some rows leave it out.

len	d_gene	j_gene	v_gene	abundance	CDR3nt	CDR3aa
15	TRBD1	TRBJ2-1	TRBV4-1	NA	TGCGCCAGCAGCCAAGACCCGACAGGGGACGGTGAGCAGTTCTTC	CASSQDPTGDGEQFF
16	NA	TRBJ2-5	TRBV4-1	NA	TGCGCCAGCAGCCAAGCAGCGTTAGACACCCAAGAGACCCAGTACTTC	CASSQAALDTQETQYF
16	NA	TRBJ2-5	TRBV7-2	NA	TGTGCCAGCAGCCTTGCCCCTCTAGCGTTACAAGAGACCCAGTACTTC	CASSLAPLALQETQYF
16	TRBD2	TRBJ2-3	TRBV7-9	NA	TGTGCCAGCAGCCCACCTAGCGGGAGGGCCGTGGATACGCAGTATTTT	CASSPPSGRAVDTQYF
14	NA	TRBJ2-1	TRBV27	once	TGTGCCAGCAGTATAGCGGTAAGGGACAATGAGCAGTTCTTC	CASSIAVRDNEQFF
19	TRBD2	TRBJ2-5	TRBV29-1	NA	TGCAGCGTTGAAACACTGGGGACTAGCGGGGGGGCTCCCCTAGAGACCCAGTACTTC	CSVETLGTSGGAPLETQYF
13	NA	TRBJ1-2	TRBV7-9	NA	TGTGCCAGCAGCTTACCAGGCCTCTATGGCTACACCTTC	CASSLPGLYGYTF
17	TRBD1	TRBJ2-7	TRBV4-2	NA	TGTGCCAGCAGCCAAGAAAATGGGGGACAGGGGGAAAACGAGCAGTACTTC	CASSQENGGQGENEQYF
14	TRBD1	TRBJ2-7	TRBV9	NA	TGTGCCAGCAGCGCCGGACAGGTGAACTACGAGCAGTACTTC	CASSAGQVNYEQYF
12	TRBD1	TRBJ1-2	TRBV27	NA	TGTGCCAGCAGTTTGGACAGGGTCGGCTACACCTTC	CASSLDRVGYTF
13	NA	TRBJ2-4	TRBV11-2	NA	TGTGCCAGCAGCCGTTGGACAGAAAACATTCAGTACTTC	CASSRWTENIQYF
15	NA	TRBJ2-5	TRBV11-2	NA	TGTGCCAGCAGCTTAGATGGGATAGCTACAGAGACCCAGTACTTC	CASSLDGIATETQYF
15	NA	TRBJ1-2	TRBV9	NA	TGTGCCAGCAGCGTGACGCGGACAGTAAGGTATGGCTACACCTTC	CASSVTRTVRYGYTF
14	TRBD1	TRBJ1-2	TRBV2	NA	TGTGCCAGCAGTATTGCAGGGGGCGCCTATGGCTACACCTTC	CASSIAGGAYGYTF
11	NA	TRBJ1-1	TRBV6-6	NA	TGTGCCAGCAGTTATGACACTGAAGCTTTCTTT	CASSYDTEAFF
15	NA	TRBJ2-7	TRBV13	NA	TGTGCCAGCAGCTCCGGACGGCAAAGCTCCTACGAGCAGTACTTC	CASSSGRQSSYEQYF
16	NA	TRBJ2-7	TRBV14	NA	TGTGCCAGCAGCCCGCTGGGGGCAGGGGTTTACTACGAGCAGTACTTC	CASSPLGAGVYYEQYF
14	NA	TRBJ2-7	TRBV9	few	TGTGCCAGCAGCTCGCCCAGGGAGTCCTACGAGCAGTACTTC	CASSSPRESYEQYF
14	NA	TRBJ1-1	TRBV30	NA	TGTGCCTGGAGTGTACCAGCGGTGAACACTGAAGCTTTCTTT	CAWSVPAVNTEAFF
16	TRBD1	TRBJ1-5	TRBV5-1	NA	TGCGCCAGCAGCTTGGGAGGGACAGGGTATAATCAGCCCCAGCATTTT	CASSLGGTGYNQPQHF
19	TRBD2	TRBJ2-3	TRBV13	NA	TGTGCCAGCAGCCTCTCTAGCGGGGGGGCCTTGGATGGAACAGATACGCAGTATTTT	CASSLSSGGALDGTDTQYF
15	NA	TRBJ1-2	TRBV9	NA	TGTGCCAGCAGCGTAGATCCCGGCAGTCTCTATGGCTACACCTTC	CASSVDPGSLYGYTF
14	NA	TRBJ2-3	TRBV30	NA	TGTGCCTGGAGTGTCTTGGCAGGGCCAGATACGCAGTATTTT	CAWSVLAGPDTQYF
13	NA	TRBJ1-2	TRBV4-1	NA	TGCGCCAGCAGCCAAGTCTCCGAGGAGGGCTACACCTTC	CASSQVSEEGYTF
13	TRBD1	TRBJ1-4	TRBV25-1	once	TGTGCCAGCAGGACAGGGGTGAGTGAAAAACTGTTTTTT	CASRTGVSEKLFF
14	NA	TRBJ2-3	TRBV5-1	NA	TGCGCCAGCAGCTTTGACAGGAACACAGATACGCAGTATTTT	CASSFDRNTDTQYF
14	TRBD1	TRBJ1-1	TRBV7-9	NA	TGTGCCAGCAGCTTCCAGGGGGTAGCGGATGAAGCTTTCTTT	CASSFQGVADEAFF